Sequencing of this T cell receptor beta chain was carried out in a study of cytomegalovirus exposure and HLA in healthy donors. About this clone itself: What it binds is unknown.

In the PCR, 60 Vbeta and 13 Jbeta primers were used. The method was immunoSEQ multiplex PCR; TCRdb's version includes in-frame clones alone and lacks a portion of them. The table has approximately 150,000 clones, 75% to 85% seen once. Whole-study findings and limits: Immune exposure information comprised only CMV serostatus.

The germline V gene has CDR1 MNHNS and CDR2 SASEGT. With V trimmed by 5 bases and J by 3 bases, 2 bases remained unmatched. This CDR3 region has 13 residues. This clonotype was sampled from a woman aged 50 to 60 in good health and CMV-seropositive. The source material was PBMCs. The V gene is TRBV6-1, the J gene TRBJ2-7; 9 nucleotides agree with TRBD2. The CDR3 here is CASSWTSDYEQYF. CDR3 DNA: TGTGCCAGCAGTTGGACTAGCGACTACGAGCAGTACTTC.